The sequence of this T cell receptor beta chain was determined in a study of graft-versus-host responses after intestinal transplantation. Sequencing used immunoSEQ multiplex PCR; TCRdb keeps in-frame clones, though not all of them. The table shows 35,000 to 45,000 clones, with nearly 95% occurring only once. The CDR3 totals 10 residues. Germline CDR1 MGHDK, CDR2 SYGVNS. With 0 bases removed from V and 12 bases from J, the gap between germline ends came to 6 bases. Of note for this clone: The antigen remains undetermined.

This TCR came from a human donor who was the organ donor for an intestinal transplant. This rearrangement joins TRBV25-1 to TRBJ2-7; no clear D. The material was unstimulated CD8+ T cells sorted from spleen or lymph node cells, obtained before transplant. Written as DNA, the CDR3 is TGTGCCAGCAGTGAATATATATGGTACTTC. Its translation is CASSEYIWYF.